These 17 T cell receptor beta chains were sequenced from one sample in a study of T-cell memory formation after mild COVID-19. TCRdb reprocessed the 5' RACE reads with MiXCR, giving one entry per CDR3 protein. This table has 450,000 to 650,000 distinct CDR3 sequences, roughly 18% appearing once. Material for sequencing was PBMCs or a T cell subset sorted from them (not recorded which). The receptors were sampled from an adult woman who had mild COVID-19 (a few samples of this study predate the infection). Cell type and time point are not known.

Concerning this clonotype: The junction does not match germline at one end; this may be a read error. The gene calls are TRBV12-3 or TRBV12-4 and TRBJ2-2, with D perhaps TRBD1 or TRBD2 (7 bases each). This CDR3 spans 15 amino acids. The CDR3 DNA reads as TGTGACAGCAACACAGCGGGACAGTTCACCGGGGAGCTGTTTTTT. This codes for CDSNTAGQFTGELFF.

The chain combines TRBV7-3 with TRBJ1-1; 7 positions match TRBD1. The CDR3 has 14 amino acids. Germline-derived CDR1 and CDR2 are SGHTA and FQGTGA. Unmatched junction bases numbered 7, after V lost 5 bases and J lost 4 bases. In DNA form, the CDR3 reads TGTGCCAGCAGCCAATCCTCAGGGGGCACTGAAGCTTTCTTT. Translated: CASSQSSGGTEAFF.

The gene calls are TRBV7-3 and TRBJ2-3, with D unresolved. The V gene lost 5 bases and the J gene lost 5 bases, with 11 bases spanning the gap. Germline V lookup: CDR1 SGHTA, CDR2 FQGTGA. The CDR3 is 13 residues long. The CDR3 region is CASSPQQVDTQYF. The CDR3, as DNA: TGTGCCAGCAGCCCCCAGCAAGTAGATACGCAGTATTTT.

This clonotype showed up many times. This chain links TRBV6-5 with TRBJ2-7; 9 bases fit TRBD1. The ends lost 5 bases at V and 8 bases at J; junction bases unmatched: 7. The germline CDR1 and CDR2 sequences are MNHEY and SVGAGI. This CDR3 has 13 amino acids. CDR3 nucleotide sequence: TGTGCCAGCAGTGAAACCGGGACAGGGAAGCAGTACTTC. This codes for CASSETGTGKQYF.

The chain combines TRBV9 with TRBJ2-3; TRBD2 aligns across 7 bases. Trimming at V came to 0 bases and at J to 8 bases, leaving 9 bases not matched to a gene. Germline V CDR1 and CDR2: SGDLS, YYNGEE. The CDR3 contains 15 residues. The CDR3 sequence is CASSVGGLLDATQYF. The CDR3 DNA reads TGTGCCAGCAGCGTAGGGGGACTATTAGATGCTACGCAGTATTTT.

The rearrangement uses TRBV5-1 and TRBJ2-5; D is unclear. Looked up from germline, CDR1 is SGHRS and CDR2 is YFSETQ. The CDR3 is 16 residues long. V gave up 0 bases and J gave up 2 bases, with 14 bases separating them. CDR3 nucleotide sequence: TGCGCCAGCAGCTTGGCCTTAGGACCCCTGCAAGAGACCCAGTACTTC. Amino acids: CASSLALGPLQETQYF.

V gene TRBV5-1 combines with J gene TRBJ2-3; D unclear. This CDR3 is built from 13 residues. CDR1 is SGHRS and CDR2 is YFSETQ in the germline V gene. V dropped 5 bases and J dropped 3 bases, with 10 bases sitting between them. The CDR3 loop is CASRPEWTDTQYF. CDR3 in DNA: TGCGCCAGCAGACCGGAGTGGACAGATACGCAGTATTTT.

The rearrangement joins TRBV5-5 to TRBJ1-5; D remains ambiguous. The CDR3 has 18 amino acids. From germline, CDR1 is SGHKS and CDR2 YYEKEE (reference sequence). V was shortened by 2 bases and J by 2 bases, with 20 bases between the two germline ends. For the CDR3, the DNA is TGTGCCAGCAGCTTAGGCGGAACGAGCGTGAGGGGCAATCAGCCCCAGCATTTT. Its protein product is CASSLGGTSVRGNQPQHF.

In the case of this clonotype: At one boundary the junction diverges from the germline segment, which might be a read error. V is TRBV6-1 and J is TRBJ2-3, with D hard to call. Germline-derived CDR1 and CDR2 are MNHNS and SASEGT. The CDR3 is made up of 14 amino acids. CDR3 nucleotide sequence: TGTGCCAGCAGGGAAGGACGAGGCACAGATACGCAGTATTTT. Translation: CASREGRGTDTQYF.

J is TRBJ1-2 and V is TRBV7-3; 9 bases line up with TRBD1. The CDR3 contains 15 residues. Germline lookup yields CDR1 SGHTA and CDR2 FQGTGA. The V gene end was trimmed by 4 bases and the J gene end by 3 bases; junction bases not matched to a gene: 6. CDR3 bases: TGTGCCAGCAGCTACGGAGGGGACAGGGACTATGGCTACACCTTC. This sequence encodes CASSYGGDRDYGYTF. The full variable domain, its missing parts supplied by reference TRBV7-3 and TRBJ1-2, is GAGVSQTPSNKVTEKGKYVELRCDPISGHTALYWYRQSLGQGPEFLIYFQGTGAADDSGLPNDRFFAVRPEGSVSTLKIQRTERGDSAVYLCASSYGGDRDYGYTFGSGTRLTVV.

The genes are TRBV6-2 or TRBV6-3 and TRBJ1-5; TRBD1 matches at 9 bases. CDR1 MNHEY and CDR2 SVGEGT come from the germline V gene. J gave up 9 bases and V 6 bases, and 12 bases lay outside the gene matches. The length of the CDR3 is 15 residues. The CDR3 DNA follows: TGTGCCAGCAGCTCCACCGGGACAGGGAAGCGGCCCCAGCATTTT. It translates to CASSSTGTGKRPQHF.

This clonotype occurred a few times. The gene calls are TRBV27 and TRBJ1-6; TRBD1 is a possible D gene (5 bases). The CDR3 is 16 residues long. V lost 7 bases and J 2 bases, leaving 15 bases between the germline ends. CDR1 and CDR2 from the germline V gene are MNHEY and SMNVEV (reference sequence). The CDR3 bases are TGTGCCAGCAAACGGGGCCAGGGAACCTATAATTCACCCCTCCACTTT. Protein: CASKRGQGTYNSPLHF.

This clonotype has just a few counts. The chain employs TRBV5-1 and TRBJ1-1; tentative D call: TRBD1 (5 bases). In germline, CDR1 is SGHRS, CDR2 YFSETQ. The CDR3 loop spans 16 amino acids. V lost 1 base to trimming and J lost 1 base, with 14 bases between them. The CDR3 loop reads CASSLSGGTRNTEAFF. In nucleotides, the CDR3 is TGCGCCAGCAGCTTGTCGGGCGGGACGAGGAACACTGAAGCTTTCTTT.

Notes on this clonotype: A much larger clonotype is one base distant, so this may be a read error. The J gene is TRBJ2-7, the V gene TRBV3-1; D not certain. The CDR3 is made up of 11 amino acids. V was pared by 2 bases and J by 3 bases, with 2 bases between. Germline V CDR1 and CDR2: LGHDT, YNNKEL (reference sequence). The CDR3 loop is CASSQYYEQYF. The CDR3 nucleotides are TGTGCCAGCAGCCAATACTACGAGCAGTACTTC.

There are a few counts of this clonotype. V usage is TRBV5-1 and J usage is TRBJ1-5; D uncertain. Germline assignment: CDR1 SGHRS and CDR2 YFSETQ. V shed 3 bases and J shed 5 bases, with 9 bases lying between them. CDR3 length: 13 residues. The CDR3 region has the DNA TGCGCCAGCAGCTACTCCGTGGATCAGCCCCAGCATTTT. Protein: CASSYSVDQPQHF.

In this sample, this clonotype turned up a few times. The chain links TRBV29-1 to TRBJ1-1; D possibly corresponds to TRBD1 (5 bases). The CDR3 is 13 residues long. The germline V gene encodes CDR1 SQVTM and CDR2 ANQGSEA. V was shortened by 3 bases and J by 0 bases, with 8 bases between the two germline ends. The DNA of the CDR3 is TGCAGCGTTGAGGGCAGGGTGAACACTGAAGCTTTCTTT. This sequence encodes CSVEGRVNTEAFF.

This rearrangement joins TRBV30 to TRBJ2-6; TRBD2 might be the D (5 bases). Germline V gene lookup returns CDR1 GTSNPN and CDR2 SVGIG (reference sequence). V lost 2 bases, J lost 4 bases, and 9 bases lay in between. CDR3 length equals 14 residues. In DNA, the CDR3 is TGTGCCTGGAGTATGGACTCCGGGGCCAACGTCCTGACTTTC. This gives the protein CAWSMDSGANVLTF.